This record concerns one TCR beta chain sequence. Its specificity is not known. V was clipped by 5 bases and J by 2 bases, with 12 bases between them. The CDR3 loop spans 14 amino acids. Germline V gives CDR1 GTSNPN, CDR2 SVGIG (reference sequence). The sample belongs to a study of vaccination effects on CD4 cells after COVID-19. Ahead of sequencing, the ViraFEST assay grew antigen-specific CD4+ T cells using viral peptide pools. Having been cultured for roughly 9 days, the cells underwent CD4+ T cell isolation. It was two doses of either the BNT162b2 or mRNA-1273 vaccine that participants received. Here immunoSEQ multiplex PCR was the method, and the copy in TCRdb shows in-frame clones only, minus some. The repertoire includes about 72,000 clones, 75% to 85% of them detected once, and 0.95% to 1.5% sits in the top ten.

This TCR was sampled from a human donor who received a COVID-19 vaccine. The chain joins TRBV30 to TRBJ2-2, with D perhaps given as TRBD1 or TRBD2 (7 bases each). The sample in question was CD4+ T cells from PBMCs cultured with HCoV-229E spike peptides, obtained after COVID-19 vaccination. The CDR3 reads CAWSGGVNTGELFF. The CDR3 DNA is TGTGCCTGGTCAGGGGGGGTCAACACCGGGGAGCTGTTTTTT. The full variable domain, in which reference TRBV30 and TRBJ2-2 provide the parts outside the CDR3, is SQTIHQWPATLVQPVGSPLSLECTVEGTSNPNLYWYRQAAGRGLQLLFYSVGIGQISSEVPQNLSASRPQDRQFILSSKKLLLSDSGFYLCAWSGGVNTGELFFGEGSRLTVL.